The 7 T cell receptor beta chains presented below share a single source sample, sequenced in a study of shared T cell receptors in the human thymus. Profiling relied on immunoSEQ multiplex PCR, and the TCRdb table lists in-frame clones only, not all of them. This repertoire shows hundreds of thousands of clones, around nine tenths found once; its top ten account for around 0.01%. This sample also appeared in a second study, on human thymus T cells.

Input material: thymocytes. These TCRs come from a boy under two years old with a congenital heart defect.

J is TRBJ2-7 and V is TRBV28; D might be TRBD1 (5 bases). The CDR3 is 18 amino acids. V shed 6 bases and J shed 0 bases, with 24 bases lying between them. Germline V gene lookup returns CDR1 MDHEN and CDR2 SYDVKM. The CDR3 DNA sequence: TGTGCCAGCAGCCCAGGACACCTCTGGGGTCTGAGCTCCTACGAGCAGTACTTC. Translation gives CASSPGHLWGLSSYEQYF. Drawing the rest from reference TRBV28 and TRBJ2-7, the complete variable domain is DVKVTQSSRYLVKRTGEKVFLECVQDMDHENMFWYRQDPGLGLRLIYFSYDVKMKEKGDIPEGYSVSREKKERFSLILESASTNQTSMYLCASSPGHLWGLSSYEQYFGPGTRLTVT.

This CDR3 is CASSFSSGSRSYNEQFF. CDR3 nucleotides: TGTGCCAGCAGCTTTTCGAGCGGGAGCCGGTCCTACAATGAGCAGTTCTTC. This chain connects TRBV5-4 to TRBJ2-1, with TRBD2 matching 8 bases. Germline CDR1 SGHNT, CDR2 YYREEE (reference sequence). There are 17 residues in the CDR3. Trimming cost V 2 bases and J 1 base; bases outside gene matches: 8.

Concerning this clone itself: Other DNA sequences in the same sample also yield this CDR3. The chain combines TRBV4-3 with TRBJ1-5, with 11 bases identical to TRBD1. This CDR3 comprises 17 residues. Germline values: CDR1 LGHNA, CDR2 YSLEER. V was clipped by 1 base and J by 6 bases; unmatched bases: 8. The CDR3: CASSQGTGTGGGQPQHF. The CDR3 bases are TGCGCCAGCAGCCAAGGAACCGGGACAGGGGGTGGTCAGCCCCAGCATTTT.

The chain is built from TRBV29-1 and TRBJ2-5; D possibly corresponds to TRBD2 (6 bases). From germline, CDR1 is SQVTM and CDR2 ANQGSEA. Trimming left V 8 bases short and J 0 bases short, with 16 bases between. The CDR3 contains 14 residues. The CDR3 loop reads CSSSGRDYQETQYF. The CDR3 coding sequence is TGCAGCTCAAGCGGCCGGGACTACCAAGAGACCCAGTACTTC.

Details on this clone: This CDR3 is also generated by other DNA sequences in the sample. The chain's CDR3 is CASSLVLAGQETQYF. Here the CDR3 DNA reads TGTGCCAGCAGCTTGGTCCTAGCGGGTCAAGAGACCCAGTACTTC. The V gene is TRBV5-6, the J gene TRBJ2-5; the match to TRBD2 covers 8 bases. The V gene end was trimmed by 0 bases and the J gene end by 2 bases; junction bases not matched to a gene: 3. The CDR3 is 15 residues long. Germline V CDR1 and CDR2: SGHDT, YYEEEE.

The chain links TRBV19 to TRBJ2-1; the D gene is possibly TRBD1 (6 bases). Germline V CDR1 and CDR2: LNHDA, SQIVND (reference sequence). This CDR3 spans 15 amino acids. V was trimmed by 5 bases and J by 0 bases, leaving 11 bases between them. CDR3 in amino acids: CASSQQGSSYNEQFF. The CDR3 DNA follows: TGTGCCAGTAGTCAACAGGGTAGCTCCTACAATGAGCAGTTCTTC.

This CDR3 is CAWRRAPSGRAYEQYF. As DNA, the CDR3 is TGTGCCTGGAGAAGGGCCCCTAGCGGGAGGGCCTACGAGCAGTACTTC. This chain connects TRBV30 to TRBJ2-7, with 12 nucleotides matching TRBD2. V gave up 3 bases and J gave up 2 bases; unmatched junction bases: 8. Per germline, CDR1 GTSNPN and CDR2 SVGIG (reference sequence). This CDR3 is 16 amino acids long.